This T cell receptor (beta chain) is from a study of blood T cell repertoires in COVID-19. Sequenced by immunoSEQ multiplex PCR; TCRdb stores in-frame clones only, minus some. The profile covers 100,000 or so clones, with 80% to 85% appearing a single time and 2% taken by the ten largest. The sequenced sample consisted of peripheral blood. The clonotype was recovered from a man between 65 and 85 years old with active or convalescent COVID-19.

The chain's CDR3 is CASSSLVFDTIYF. The CDR3 DNA is TGTGCCAGCAGCTCCCTAGTGTTCGACACCATATATTTT. This chain connects TRBV11-2 to TRBJ1-3; D ambiguous. This CDR3 region has 13 residues. V was cut by 4 bases and J by 8 bases, with 12 bases left in between. CDR1 is SGHAT and CDR2 is FQNNGV in the germline V gene.